Each of the 8 T cell receptor beta chains below was sequenced from the same sample in a study of neurological immune-mediated disorders. Time point noted: technical triplicate 2. TCRdb called the 5' RACE reads again in MiXCR, with one record for every CDR3 protein. The table records about 59,000 distinct CDR3 sequences, 24% of them present only once. What was sequenced was PBMCs. Source of these receptors: a man between 60 and 70 years old with HTLV-1-associated myelopathy (HAM/TSP).

The chain employs TRBV28 and TRBJ1-1; D unresolved. Germline CDR1 MDHEN, CDR2 SYDVKM. The CDR3 consists of 11 residues. The ends were cut back, 6 bases at V and 11 bases at J, with 13 bases in the middle. The DNA of the CDR3 is TGTGCCAGCAGACAGAAAAAAAGGGCTTTCTTT. As protein: CASRQKKRAFF.

In DNA form, the CDR3 reads TGTGCCAGCATGACCGAGAACACCGGGGAGCTGTTTTTT. Translating it yields CASMTENTGELFF. The V call is TRBV2, the J call TRBJ2-2; D uncertain. The CDR3 has 13 residues. Trimming removed 7 bases at V and 1 base at J, with 7 bases between. The germline gives CDR1 SNHLY, CDR2 FYNNEI.

The J gene is TRBJ2-2, the V gene TRBV7-8, with D possibly matching TRBD2 (6 bases). V shed 1 base and J shed 0 bases, with 12 bases lying between them. Germline loops: CDR1 SGHVS, CDR2 FQNEAQ. This CDR3 contains 17 residues. CDR3 protein: CASSLDPAGPNTGELFF. As DNA, the CDR3 is TGTGCCAGCAGCTTAGATCCGGCGGGACCGAACACCGGGGAGCTGTTTTTT.

In its sample, this clonotype was seen many times. The chain carries TRBV6-5 and TRBJ2-1; the match to TRBD2 covers 7 bases. Germline trimming cut 7 bases from V and 8 bases from J; bases unmatched to any gene: 17. Germline V gene sequence: CDR1 MNHEY, CDR2 SVGAGI. CDR3 length: 16 residues. The CDR3 protein is CASTIIGAGEGHEQFF. In DNA, the CDR3 is TGTGCCAGCACAATCATTGGGGCGGGAGAGGGGCATGAGCAGTTCTTC.

The V and J genes are TRBV27 and TRBJ2-1; no clear D gene. CDR1 is MNHEY and CDR2 is SMNVEV in the germline V gene (reference sequence). Trimming cost V 3 bases and J 9 bases, with 15 bases left between them. The CDR3 has 14 amino acids. CDR3 loop: CASSFVSNGGEQFF. CDR3 in DNA: TGTGCCAGCAGTTTTGTCTCAAATGGTGGTGAGCAGTTCTTC.

The sample holds one count of this clonotype. V gene TRBV10-3 combines with J gene TRBJ2-7; possible D gene TRBD2, 5 bases. The CDR3 loop spans 14 amino acids. Germline lookup yields CDR1 ENHRY and CDR2 SYGVKD. V lost 5 bases to trimming and J lost 3 bases, with 14 bases between them. The DNA of the CDR3 is TGTGCCATCAGTCACCCGGGAAGCTACTACGAGCAGTACTTC. It is translated as CAISHPGSYYEQYF.

The table lists this clonotype with many counts. The gene calls are TRBV7-3 and TRBJ2-3; D is perhaps TRBD1 or TRBD2 (5 bases each). CDR1 and CDR2 from the germline V gene are SGHTA and FQGTGA. The CDR3 covers 14 residues. The V and J ends lost 3 bases and 6 bases respectively, with 13 bases between them. CDR3 bases: TGTGCCAGCAGCTTGGGACCCAAGGTCGATACGCAGTATTTT. Residues: CASSLGPKVDTQYF.

This clonotype was counted between two and nine times. This chain connects TRBV6-4 to TRBJ2-2; D is unclear. Trimming shortened V by 1 base and J by 1 base, and 1 base separated the two germline ends. Germline-derived CDR1 and CDR2 are MRHNA and SNTAGT. This CDR3 contains 13 residues. The CDR3 nucleotides are TGTGCCAGCAGTGACTTGAACACCGGGGAGCTGTTTTTT. Residues: CASSDLNTGELFF.